Below are 18 T cell receptor beta chains sequenced from a single sample in a study of vaccination effects on CD4 cells after COVID-19. No antigens are known for them. Libraries were prepared by immunoSEQ multiplex PCR; TCRdb keeps only in-frame clonotypes and omits some of them. The sample lists 26,000 or so clones; 83% were seen once. In the ViraFEST assay, antigen-specific CD4+ clonotypes were identified by expansion after peptide-pool stimulation. Cultured cells yielded isolated CD4+ T cells after 10 days. The vaccine given was either BNT162b2 or mRNA-1273, in two doses. Sample: CD4+ T cells from PBMCs cultured with HCoV-NL63 spike peptides, taken after COVID-19 vaccination. Source of these receptors: a human donor who received a COVID-19 vaccine. Some clones in this sample may be carry-over from other donors' samples.

The rearrangement uses TRBV12-5 and TRBJ2-7; 7 bases match TRBD1. The germline gives CDR1 LGHNT, CDR2 FRNRAP. V shed 3 bases, J shed 6 bases, and the junction held 5 bases outside the gene matches. The CDR3 runs 13 residues. CDR3 sequence (DNA): TGTGCTAGTGGTTTAGACAGGGTCGGCGAGCAGTACGTC. Protein sequence: CASGLDRVGEQYV.

The sample holds one count of this clone. This sequence joins TRBV6-4 and TRBJ2-1; 10 bases fit TRBD2. Germline-derived CDR1 and CDR2 are MRHNA and SNTAGT. The length of the CDR3 is 16 residues. Trimming took 8 bases from V and 8 from J; bases not matched to a gene: 15. The CDR3 coding sequence is TGTGCCAGCCTTACCCCCACATTAGCGGGGGGATATGAGCAGTTCTTC. It yields the protein CASLTPTLAGGYEQFF.

The rearrangement links TRBV6-5 to TRBJ1-6, with no clear D. Trimming stripped 0 bases from V and 10 bases from J, with 13 bases between. CDR1 is MNHEY and CDR2 is SVGAGI in the germline V gene. This CDR3 spans 15 amino acids. The CDR3: CASSYSRGMRSPLHF. CDR3 nucleotides: TGTGCCAGCAGTTACTCACGCGGGATGAGGTCACCCCTCCACTTT.

V gene TRBV2 combines with J gene TRBJ2-3; TRBD2 matches 8 bases. The CDR3 has 17 amino acids. Trimming removed 6 bases from V and 0 bases from J; junction bases left unmatched: 11. The germline V gene has CDR1 SNHLY and CDR2 FYNNEI. CDR3 in DNA: TGTGCCAGCAGGGCAAGGGCGGCTAGCGGGAGCACAGATACGCAGTATTTT. Protein sequence: CASRARAASGSTDTQYF.

This sequence joins TRBV7-2 and TRBJ2-2; D is uncertain. The V gene lost 6 bases and the J gene lost 4 bases, with 12 bases spanning the gap. This CDR3 is 14 amino acids long. The germline gives CDR1 SGHTA, CDR2 FQGNSA. This CDR3 is CASRRPSGTGELFF. The CDR3, as DNA: TGTGCCAGCAGGCGACCCTCTGGCACCGGGGAGCTGTTTTTT.

This rearrangement joins TRBV3-1 (or the pseudogene TRBV3-2) to TRBJ2-2, with D hard to call. Trimming pared 3 bases from V and 2 bases from J, leaving 7 bases between. The CDR3 has 14 residues. Germline lookup yields CDR1 LGHDT and CDR2 YNNKEL (reference sequence). The CDR3 loop is CASSQGRNTGELFF. The CDR3 DNA sequence: TGTGCCAGCAGCCAGGGTAGAAACACCGGGGAGCTGTTTTTT.

The gene calls are TRBV30 and TRBJ1-1; D call uncertain. Germline V gene sequence: CDR1 GTSNPN, CDR2 SVGIG (reference sequence). The CDR3 length is 13 residues. V lost 3 bases, J lost 7 bases, and 15 bases lay in between. CDR3 in amino acids: CAWSSNSWGEAFF. The CDR3 DNA sequence: TGTGCCTGGAGCTCGAATTCCTGGGGTGAAGCTTTCTTT.

The chain has TRBV29-1 and TRBJ1-1, with TRBD1 as a possible D gene (5 bases). The V and J ends lost 7 bases and 4 bases respectively, with 16 bases between them. This CDR3 contains 13 residues. Per the germline V gene, CDR1 is SQVTM and CDR2 is ANQGSEA. CDR3 bases: TGCAGCGCCACTCAGGGACTCGGCACTGAAGCTTTCTTT. It yields the protein CSATQGLGTEAFF. The full variable domain, with the rest looked up from reference TRBV29-1 and TRBJ1-1, is SAVISQKPSRDICQRGTSLTIQCQVDSQVTMMFWYRQQPGQSLTLIATANQGSEATYESGFVIDKFPISRPNLTFSTLTVSNMSPEDSSIYLCSATQGLGTEAFFGQGTRLTVV.

The gene calls are TRBV19 and TRBJ2-4, with 11 nucleotides matching TRBD2. V lost 1 base, J lost 1 base, and 0 bases stayed unmatched. Germline values: CDR1 LNHDA, CDR2 SQIVND (reference sequence). The CDR3 totals 16 residues. The CDR3 here is CASSIGLAGAKNIQYF. For the CDR3, the DNA is TGTGCCAGTAGTATAGGACTAGCGGGGGCCAAAAACATTCAGTACTTC.

The rearrangement links TRBV5-1 to TRBJ1-5, with a tentative D call TRBD1 (6 bases). The CDR3 is 15 residues long. Germline lookup yields CDR1 SGHRS and CDR2 YFSETQ. Trimming shortened V by 3 bases and J by 2 bases, and 12 bases separated the two germline ends. DNA of the CDR3: TGCGCCAGCAGCTGGGCAGGGGATGGCAATCAGCCCCAGCATTTT. This translates into CASSWAGDGNQPQHF.

As DNA, the CDR3 is TGCAGTGCTAGTTTGGAGAATGAGCAGTTCTTC. Amino acid sequence: CSASLENEQFF. J is TRBJ2-1 and V is TRBV20-1; the D is unclear. The CDR3 runs to 11 residues. The germline V gene has CDR1 DFQATT and CDR2 SNEGSKA (reference sequence). V lost 3 bases to trimming and J lost 7 bases, with 7 bases between them.

This clone has only one observation. The chain recombines TRBV19 with TRBJ2-2; D is ambiguous. CDR1 and CDR2 from the germline V gene are LNHDA and SQIVND (reference sequence). V was trimmed by 6 bases and J by 0 bases, leaving 5 bases between them. CDR3 size: 13 residues. CDR3 in amino acids: CASRDTNTGELFF. The DNA for the CDR3 is TGTGCCAGTAGAGATACGAACACCGGGGAGCTGTTTTTT.

This sequence joins TRBV18 and TRBJ2-7; D tentatively reads TRBD1 or TRBD2 (6 bases each). The germline CDR1 and CDR2 sequences are KGHSH and LQKENI. Trimming removed 9 bases at V and 2 bases at J, with 14 bases between. The CDR3 sequence is 13 residues long. CDR3 coding DNA: TGTGCCAGTAAGGGGGGAGGACCCTACGAGCAGTACGTC. It codes for CASKGGGPYEQYV.

The gene calls are TRBV12-3 or TRBV12-4 and TRBJ1-5; a weak D match, TRBD1 (5 bases). The V and J ends lost 6 bases and 7 bases respectively, with 13 bases between them. The CDR3 loop spans 13 amino acids. The CDR3 DNA sequence: TGTGCCAGCAGGCAGGGAGGTTGGCAGCCCCAGCATTTT. Amino acid sequence: CASRQGGWQPQHF.

The chain is built from TRBV28 and TRBJ2-3, with D possibly being TRBD2 (6 bases). The ends were cut back, 5 bases at V and 4 bases at J, with 16 bases in the middle. This CDR3 is built from 15 residues. The germline V gene has CDR1 MDHEN and CDR2 SYDVKM. CDR3 sequence reads: CASSPLGAGSDTQYF. The CDR3 coding sequence is TGTGCCAGCAGTCCCCTCGGGGCGGGGTCAGATACGCAGTATTTT.

The genes are TRBV4-1 and TRBJ2-3; either TRBD1 or TRBD2 may supply D (5 bases each). CDR3 length: 14 amino acids. The V gene lost 3 bases and the J gene lost 2 bases, with 9 bases spanning the gap. Germline CDR1 reads MGHRA; CDR2 reads YSYEKL. The CDR3 DNA reads TGCGCCAGCAGCCAGGGGGACCACACAGATACGCAGTATTTT. Translated, it gives CASSQGDHTDTQYF.

The chain combines TRBV24-1 with TRBJ2-5, with 12 bases identical to TRBD2. CDR3 length: 16 residues. Trimming at V came to 3 bases and at J to 7 bases, leaving 8 bases not matched to a gene. Germline loops: CDR1 KGHDR, CDR2 SFDVKD. As DNA, the CDR3 is TGTGCCACCAGTGATCCTGGACTAGCGGGGCCCGGGACCCAGTACTTC. Its protein is CATSDPGLAGPGTQYF.

The CDR3 spells CASSTGAGVGEQFF. DNA of the CDR3: TGTGCCAGTAGTACCGGGGCAGGGGTGGGTGAGCAGTTCTTC. The chain employs TRBV19 and TRBJ2-1, with a tentative D call TRBD1 (6 bases). Germline V gene sequence: CDR1 LNHDA, CDR2 SQIVND (reference sequence). Trimming cost V 4 bases and J 9 bases, with 16 bases left between them. The CDR3 totals 14 residues.